One and the same sample provided the 17 T cell receptor beta chains below, sequenced in a study of radiotherapy plus CTLA-4 blockade in lung cancer. Assay used: immunoSEQ multiplex PCR; TCRdb lists only in-frame clones, some missing. The data hold over 100,000 clones, with approximately 80% observed a single time. The specimen comprised peripheral blood, sampled from a patient treated with radiotherapy plus ipilimumab. These receptor sequences come from a human donor with non-small cell lung cancer that progressed on radiotherapy plus ipilimumab. Some clones in this sample may be carry-over from other donors' samples.

This chain uses TRBV6-5 with TRBJ1-2, with D tentatively TRBD1 (5 bases). In germline, CDR1 is MNHEY, CDR2 SVGAGI. The ends were cut back, 0 bases at V and 8 bases at J, with 13 bases in the middle. This CDR3 spans 14 amino acids. CDR3 DNA: TGTGCCAGCAGTTACTCGATAGGGGAGGGAGGCTACACCTTC. Protein product: CASSYSIGEGGYTF.

The V and J genes are TRBV7-3 and TRBJ2-7, with 8 bases matching TRBD2. The length of the CDR3 is 15 residues. Germline CDR1 reads SGHTA; CDR2 reads FQGTGA. J gave up 4 bases and V 5 bases, and 10 bases lay outside the gene matches. The CDR3 nucleotides are TGTGCCAGCAGCCCCGCCCGGGGGGGCCTGTACGAGCAGTACTTC. Residues: CASSPARGGLYEQYF. Based on the CDR3 plus reference TRBV7-3 and TRBJ2-7, the full variable domain is GAGVSQTPSNKVTEKGKYVELRCDPISGHTALYWYRQSLGQGPEFLIYFQGTGAADDSGLPNDRFFAVRPEGSVSTLKIQRTERGDSAVYLCASSPARGGLYEQYFGPGTRLTVT.

This chain links TRBV7-3 with TRBJ2-3, with 7 bases fitting TRBD1. The CDR3 has 14 residues. Germline V gives CDR1 SGHTA, CDR2 FQGTGA. J gave up 4 bases and V 3 bases, and 4 bases lay outside the gene matches. The CDR3 DNA reads as TGTGCCAGCAGCTTTGGCAGGGGGTCAGATACGCAGTATTTT. Encoded protein: CASSFGRGSDTQYF. The full variable domain, completed using reference TRBV7-3 and TRBJ2-3, is GAGVSQTPSNKVTEKGKYVELRCDPISGHTALYWYRQSLGQGPEFLIYFQGTGAADDSGLPNDRFFAVRPEGSVSTLKIQRTERGDSAVYLCASSFGRGSDTQYFGPGTRLTVL.

The gene calls are TRBV19 and TRBJ1-6, with 10 bases identical to TRBD1. CDR3 size: 13 residues. With 8 bases clipped from V and 10 bases from J, the junction kept 5 bases outside the gene matches. Germline CDR1 and CDR2: LNHDA and SQIVND (reference sequence). The CDR3 reads CASSGQGKSPLHF. The DNA of the CDR3 is TGTGCCAGTTCGGGACAGGGGAAGTCACCCCTCCACTTT.

The chain combines TRBV5-1 with TRBJ1-1, with D perhaps TRBD1 (6 bases). V dropped 2 bases and J dropped 5 bases, with 13 bases sitting between them. Germline CDR1 and CDR2: SGHRS and YFSETQ. This CDR3 has 14 amino acids. This chain's CDR3 is CASSFAGASTEAFF. The CDR3 DNA reads TGCGCCAGCAGCTTTGCGGGGGCGAGTACTGAAGCTTTCTTT.

A note on this clone: At one end, the junction sequence differs from germline, possibly due to a read error. The rearrangement uses TRBV28 and TRBJ1-4; TRBD1 matches at 8 bases. The CDR3 sequence is 12 residues long. The V gene's germline CDR1 is MDHEN and CDR2 SYDVKM. CDR3 sequence (DNA): TGTGCCAGCAGTTTAAATACGGGACAGGTCATTTTT. Translating it yields CASSLNTGQVIF. The whole variable domain, remainder taken from reference TRBV28 and TRBJ1-4, is DVKVTQSSRYLVKRTGEKVFLECVQDMDHENMFWYRQDPGLGLRLIYFSYDVKMKEKGDIPEGYSVSREKKERFSLILESASTNQTSMYLCASSLNTGQVIFGSGTQLSVL.

The genes are TRBV6-5 and TRBJ1-1; D gene unclear. The CDR3 runs to 14 residues. The V gene lost 6 bases and the J gene lost 3 bases, with 14 bases spanning the gap. Germline CDR1 MNHEY, CDR2 SVGAGI. CDR3 coding DNA: TGTGCCAGCAGCGCTCTGGGGAGGGACACTGAAGCTTTCTTT. Translating gives CASSALGRDTEAFF.

V gene TRBV6-6 combines with J gene TRBJ1-3, with 7 bases matching TRBD1. From germline, CDR1 is MNHNY and CDR2 SVGAGI (reference sequence). The trim removed 8 bases at V and 2 bases at J, leaving 0 bases unmatched. The CDR3 runs 12 residues. The CDR3 region has the DNA TGTGCCAGCCAGGGGGCTGGAAACACCATATATTTT. Encoded protein: CASQGAGNTIYF.

V gene TRBV7-2 combines with J gene TRBJ2-7; the D gene could be TRBD1 or TRBD2 (6 bases each). Trimming shortened V by 3 bases and J by 4 bases, and 19 bases separated the two germline ends. Per the germline V gene, CDR1 is SGHTA and CDR2 is FQGNSA. This CDR3 has 16 residues. The CDR3 spells CASSFSGALGAYEQYF. In DNA, the CDR3 is TGTGCCAGCAGCTTTTCGGGGGCGCTCGGCGCGTACGAGCAGTACTTC.

This rearrangement joins TRBV4-3 to TRBJ2-3, with a weak D call TRBD1 (7 bases). Germline V lookup: CDR1 LGHNA, CDR2 YSLEER. The V end was cut by 3 bases, the J end by 2 bases, with 12 bases between. This CDR3 contains 15 residues. CDR3 residues: CASSQGGQLTDTQYF. The CDR3 DNA follows: TGCGCCAGCAGCCAGGGGGGACAGCTCACAGATACGCAGTATTTT.

Written as DNA, the CDR3 is TGTGCCAGCAGTAAGACGGAGAACACTGAAGCTTTCTTT. It translates to CASSKTENTEAFF. This sequence joins TRBV6-4 and TRBJ1-1, with D unclear. CDR3 size: 13 residues. Germline V CDR1 and CDR2: MRHNA, SNTAGT. Trimming took 5 bases from V and 1 from J, leaving 8 bases between them.

This chain joins TRBV6-1 and TRBJ2-3, with 13 nucleotides matching TRBD2. Per the germline V gene, CDR1 is MNHNS and CDR2 is SASEGT. Trimming cost V 5 bases and J 6 bases; bases outside gene matches: 5. CDR3 length equals 15 residues. The CDR3 is CASSPTSGGADTQYF. The CDR3 region has the DNA TGTGCCAGCAGTCCAACTAGCGGGGGGGCGGATACGCAGTATTTT.

V is TRBV6-5 and J is TRBJ2-7, with TRBD1 identical over 7 bases. The CDR3 runs to 15 residues. Per germline, CDR1 MNHEY and CDR2 SVGAGI. V shed 6 bases, J shed 3 bases, and the junction held 11 bases outside the gene matches. The CDR3 DNA reads as TGTGCCAGCAGGAATACAGGGGTCGTGGTCTACGAGCAGTACTTC. It specifies CASRNTGVVVYEQYF.

J is TRBJ1-4 and V is TRBV4-1; 8 positions match TRBD1. The CDR3 covers 16 residues. V shed 0 bases, J shed 8 bases, and the junction held 8 bases outside the gene matches. Germline CDR1 is MGHRA and CDR2 is YSYEKL. CDR3 protein: CASSQDRGTGYEKLFF. CDR3 nucleotide sequence: TGCGCCAGCAGCCAAGATCGAGGGACAGGTTACGAAAAACTGTTTTTT.

The chain has TRBV9 and TRBJ2-6; 10 nucleotides align to TRBD1. V lost 3 bases to trimming and J lost 0 bases; unmatched junction nucleotides: 6. Germline values: CDR1 SGDLS, CDR2 YYNGEE. The CDR3 has 18 residues. CDR3 protein: CASSGWTGGTSGANVLTF. CDR3 coding DNA: TGTGCCAGCAGCGGCTGGACAGGGGGAACCTCTGGGGCCAACGTCCTGACTTTC.

This clone has only one observation. V and J are TRBV5-4 and TRBJ2-1; D perhaps matches TRBD2 (7 bases). The CDR3 has 14 residues. The V gene's germline CDR1 is SGHNT and CDR2 YYREEE (reference sequence). V lost 2 bases, J lost 8 bases, and 14 bases lay in between. The CDR3 here is CASSFKGGIDEQFF. CDR3 sequence (DNA): TGTGCCAGCAGCTTTAAGGGGGGGATTGATGAGCAGTTCTTC.

The chain couples TRBV4-1 to TRBJ2-4; 11 bases align to TRBD1. The CDR3 is 14 amino acids. Germline V gene lookup returns CDR1 MGHRA and CDR2 YSYEKL. V lost 0 bases and J lost 9; bases outside the gene matches: 1. The CDR3 DNA sequence: TGCGCCAGCAGCCAAGAGGGACAGGGGGTCATTCAGTACTTC. Translated, it gives CASSQEGQGVIQYF.